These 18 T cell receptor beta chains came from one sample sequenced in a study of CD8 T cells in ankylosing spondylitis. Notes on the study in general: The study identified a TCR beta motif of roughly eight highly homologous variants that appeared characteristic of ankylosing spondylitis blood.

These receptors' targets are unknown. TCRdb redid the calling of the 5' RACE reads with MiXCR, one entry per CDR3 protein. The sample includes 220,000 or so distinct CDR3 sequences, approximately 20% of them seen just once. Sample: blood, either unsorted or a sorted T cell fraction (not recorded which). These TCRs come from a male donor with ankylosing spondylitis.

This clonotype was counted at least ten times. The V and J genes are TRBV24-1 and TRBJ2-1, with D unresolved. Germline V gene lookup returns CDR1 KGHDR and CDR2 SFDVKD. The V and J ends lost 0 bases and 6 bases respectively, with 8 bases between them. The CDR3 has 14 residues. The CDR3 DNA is TGTGCCACCAGTGATTTGCCCCCACTCAATGAGCAGTTCTTC. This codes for CATSDLPPLNEQFF.

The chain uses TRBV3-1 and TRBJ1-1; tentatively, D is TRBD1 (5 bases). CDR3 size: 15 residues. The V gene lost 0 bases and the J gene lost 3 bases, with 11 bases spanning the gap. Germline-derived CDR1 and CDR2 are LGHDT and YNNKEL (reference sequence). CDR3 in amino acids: CASSQETGRDTEAFF. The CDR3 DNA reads TGTGCCAGCAGCCAAGAAACAGGTAGGGACACTGAAGCTTTCTTT. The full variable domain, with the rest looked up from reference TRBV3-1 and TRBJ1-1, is DTAVSQTPKYLVTQMGNDKSIKCEQNLGHDTMYWYKQDSKKFLKIMFSYNNKELIINETVPNRFSPKSPDKAHLNLHINSLELGDSAVYFCASSQETGRDTEAFFGQGTRLTVV.

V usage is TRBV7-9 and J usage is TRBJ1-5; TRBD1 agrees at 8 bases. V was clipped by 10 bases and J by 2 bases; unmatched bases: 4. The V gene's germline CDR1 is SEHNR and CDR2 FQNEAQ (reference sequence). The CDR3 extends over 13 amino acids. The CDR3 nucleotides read TGTGCCATCGGACAGGGTGGCAATCAGCCCCAGCATTTT. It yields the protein CAIGQGGNQPQHF.

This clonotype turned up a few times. DNA of the CDR3: TGCAGCGTTCTCCCTTGGGGGAACACTGAAGCTTTCTTT. It specifies CSVLPWGNTEAFF. The genes are TRBV29-1 and TRBJ1-1; D is unclear. Germline-derived CDR1 and CDR2 are SQVTM and ANQGSEA. The V and J ends lost 5 bases and 1 base respectively, with 11 bases between them. The CDR3 consists of 13 residues.

The CDR3 coding sequence is TGCGCCAGCAGCAATGCTGACATCTACGAGCAGTTCTTC. Translating it yields CASSNADIYEQFF. The genes are TRBV5-1 and TRBJ2-1; D gene uncertain. Trimming left V 4 bases short and J 10 bases short, with 15 bases between. Per germline, CDR1 SGHRS and CDR2 YFSETQ. CDR3 size: 13 residues.

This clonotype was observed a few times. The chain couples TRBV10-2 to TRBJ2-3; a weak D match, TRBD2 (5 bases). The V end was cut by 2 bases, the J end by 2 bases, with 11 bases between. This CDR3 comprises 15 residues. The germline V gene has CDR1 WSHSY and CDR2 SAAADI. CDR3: CASSEIASNTDTQYF. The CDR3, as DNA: TGCGCCAGCAGTGAGATCGCTAGCAACACAGATACGCAGTATTTT.

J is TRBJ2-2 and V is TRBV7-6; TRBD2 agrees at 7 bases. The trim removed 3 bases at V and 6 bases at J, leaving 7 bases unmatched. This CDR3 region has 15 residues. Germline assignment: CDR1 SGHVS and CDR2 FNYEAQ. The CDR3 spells CASSFTSDPPGELFF. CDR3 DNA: TGTGCCAGCAGCTTTACTAGCGACCCCCCCGGGGAGCTGTTTTTT.

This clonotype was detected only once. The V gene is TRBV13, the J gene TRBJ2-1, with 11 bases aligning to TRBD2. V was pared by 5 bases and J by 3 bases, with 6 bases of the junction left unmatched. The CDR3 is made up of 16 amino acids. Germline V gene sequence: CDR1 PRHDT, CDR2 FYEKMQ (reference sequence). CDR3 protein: CASSPLGTSGYNEQFF. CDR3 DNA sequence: TGTGCCAGCAGCCCGCTAGGGACTAGCGGCTACAATGAGCAGTTCTTC.

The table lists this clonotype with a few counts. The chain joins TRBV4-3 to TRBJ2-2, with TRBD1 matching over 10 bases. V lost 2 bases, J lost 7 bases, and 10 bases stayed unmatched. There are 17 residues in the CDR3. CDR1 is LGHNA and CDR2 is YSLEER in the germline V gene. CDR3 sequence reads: CASSQSLGTGVGGELFF. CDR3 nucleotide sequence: TGCGCCAGCAGCCAATCATTAGGGACAGGGGTTGGCGGGGAGCTGTTTTTT.

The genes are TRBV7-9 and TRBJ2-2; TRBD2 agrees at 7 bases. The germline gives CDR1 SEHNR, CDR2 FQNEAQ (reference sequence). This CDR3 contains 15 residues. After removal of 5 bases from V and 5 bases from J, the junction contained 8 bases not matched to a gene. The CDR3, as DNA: TGTGCCAGCAGCCCGGCGGGGAGGGGAACCGGGGAGCTGTTTTTT. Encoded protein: CASSPAGRGTGELFF.

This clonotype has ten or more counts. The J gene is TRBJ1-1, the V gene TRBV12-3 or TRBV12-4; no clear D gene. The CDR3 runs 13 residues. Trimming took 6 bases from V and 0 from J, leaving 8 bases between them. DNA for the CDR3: TGTGCCAGCAGCTTATCAGTGAACACTGAAGCTTTCTTT. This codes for CASSLSVNTEAFF.

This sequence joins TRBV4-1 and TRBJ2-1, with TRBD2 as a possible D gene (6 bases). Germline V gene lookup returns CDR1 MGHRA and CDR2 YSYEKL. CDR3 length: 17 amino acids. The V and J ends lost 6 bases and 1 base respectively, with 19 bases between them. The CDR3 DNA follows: TGCGCCAGCAGTGTAAGTTCCCATAGCGGTTCCTACAATGAGCAGTTCTTC. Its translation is CASSVSSHSGSYNEQFF.

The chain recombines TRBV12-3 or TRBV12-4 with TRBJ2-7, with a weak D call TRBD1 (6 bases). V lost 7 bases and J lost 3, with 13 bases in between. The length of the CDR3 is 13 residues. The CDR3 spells CASTGDTRYEQYF. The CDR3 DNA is TGTGCCAGCACCGGGGACACCCGCTACGAGCAGTACTTC.

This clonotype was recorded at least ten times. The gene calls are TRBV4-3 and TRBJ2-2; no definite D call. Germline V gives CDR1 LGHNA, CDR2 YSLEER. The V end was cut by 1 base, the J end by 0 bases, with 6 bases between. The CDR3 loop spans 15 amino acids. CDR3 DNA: TGCGCCAGCAGCCAAGCCGTGGCGAACACCGGGGAGCTGTTTTTT. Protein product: CASSQAVANTGELFF.

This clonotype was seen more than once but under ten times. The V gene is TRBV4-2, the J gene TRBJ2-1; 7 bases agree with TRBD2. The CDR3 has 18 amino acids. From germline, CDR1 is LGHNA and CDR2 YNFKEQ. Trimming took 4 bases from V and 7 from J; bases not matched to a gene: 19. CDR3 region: CASSPDPVSPRTRNEQFF. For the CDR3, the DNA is TGTGCCAGCAGCCCTGATCCTGTATCTCCCAGGACTAGGAATGAGCAGTTCTTC.

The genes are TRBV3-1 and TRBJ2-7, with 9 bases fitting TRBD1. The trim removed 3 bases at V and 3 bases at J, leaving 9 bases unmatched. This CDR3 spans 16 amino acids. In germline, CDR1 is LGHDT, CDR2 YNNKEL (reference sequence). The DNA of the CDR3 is TGTGCCAGCAGCCAGACCGGGACAGGGAAATTCTACGAGCAGTACTTC. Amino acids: CASSQTGTGKFYEQYF.

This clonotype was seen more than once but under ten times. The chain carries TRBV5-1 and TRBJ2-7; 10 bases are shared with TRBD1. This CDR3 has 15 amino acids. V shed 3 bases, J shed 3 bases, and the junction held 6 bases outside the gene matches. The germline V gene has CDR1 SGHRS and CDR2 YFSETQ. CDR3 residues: CASSWSGTGDYEQYF. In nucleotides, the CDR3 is TGCGCCAGCAGCTGGTCCGGGACAGGGGACTACGAGCAGTACTTC.

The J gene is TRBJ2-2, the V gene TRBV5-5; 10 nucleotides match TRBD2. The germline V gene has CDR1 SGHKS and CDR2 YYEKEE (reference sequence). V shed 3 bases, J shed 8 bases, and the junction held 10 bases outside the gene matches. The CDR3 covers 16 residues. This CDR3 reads CASSWAGTSEVGELFF. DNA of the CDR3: TGTGCCAGCAGCTGGGCCGGGACTAGCGAGGTGGGGGAGCTGTTTTTT.